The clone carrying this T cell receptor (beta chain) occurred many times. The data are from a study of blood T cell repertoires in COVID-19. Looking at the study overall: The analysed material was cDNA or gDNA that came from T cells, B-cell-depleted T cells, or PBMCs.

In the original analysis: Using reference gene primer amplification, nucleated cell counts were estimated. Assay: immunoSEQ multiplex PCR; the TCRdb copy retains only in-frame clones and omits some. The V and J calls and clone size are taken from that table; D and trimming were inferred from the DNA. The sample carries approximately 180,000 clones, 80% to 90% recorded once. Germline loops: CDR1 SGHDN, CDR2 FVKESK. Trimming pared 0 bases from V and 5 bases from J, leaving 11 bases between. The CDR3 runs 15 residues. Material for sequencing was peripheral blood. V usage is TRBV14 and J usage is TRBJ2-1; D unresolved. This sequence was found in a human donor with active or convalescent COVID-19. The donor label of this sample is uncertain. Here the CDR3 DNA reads TGTGCCAGCAGCCAAGATTTTGGCATCCACAATGAGCAGTTCTTC. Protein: CASSQDFGIHNEQFF.